Listed below are T cell receptor beta chains from one sample, sequenced in a study of T cells after posttransplantation cyclophosphamide. TCRdb's table, derived via immunoSEQ multiplex PCR, lists solely in-frame clones and lacks some. This table has roughly 49,000 clones, 86% appearing once. The sample was PBMCs. The receptors stem from a man in his thirties or forties with a blood cancer, CMV-positive, and with a related stem cell donor. Each CDR3 is given with its conserved first and last residue. D genes are given only for firm matches. Only some rows state a clone size, as once, few, many or a class for expanded clones.

d_gene	v_gene	abundance	j_gene	CDR3nt	CDR3aa
.	TRBV4-1	.	TRBJ2-3	TGCGCCAGCAGCCAAGATATAGGGCGGGCTCGCAGCGCAGATACGCAGTATTTT	CASSQDIGRARSADTQYF
.	TRBV9	once	TRBJ1-3	TGTGCCAGCAGCGTGGGAGGGTCCTCTGGAAACACCATATATTTT	CASSVGGSSGNTIYF
TRBD2	TRBV11-3	.	TRBJ2-3	TGTGCCAGCAGCTTAAGCGGGAACACAGATACGCAGTATTTT	CASSLSGNTDTQYF
.	TRBV13	few	TRBJ2-1	TGTGCCACCCGGATGGAGGGCGATCACGCCTACAATGAGCAGTTCTTC	CATRMEGDHAYNEQFF
.	TRBV5-4	once	TRBJ1-2	TGTGCCAGCAGCTTGGGGGAGGCCTATGGCTACACCTTC	CASSLGEAYGYTF
.	TRBV2	.	TRBJ1-5	TGTGCCAGCAGACCGACAGGCGGAGGCAATCAGCCCCAGCATTTT	CASRPTGGGNQPQHF
TRBD1	TRBV18	once	TRBJ1-3	TGTGCCAGCGCGACAGGGTCTGGAAACACCATATATTTT	CASATGSGNTIYF
TRBD1	TRBV5-5	.	TRBJ2-5	TGTGCCAGCAGCTTGTTTACAGGGGAGTTAGGGGAGACCCAGTACTTC	CASSLFTGELGETQYF
.	TRBV6-5	.	TRBJ2-7	TGTGCCAGCAGTCCGGCCGGGAGTGGCGAGCAGTACTTC	CASSPAGSGEQYF
.	TRBV6-5	.	TRBJ1-3	TGTGCCAGCAGCTCAGGGTACACCATATATTTT	CASSSGYTIYF
TRBD2	TRBV18	.	TRBJ2-1	TGTGCCAGCTCACCCTACCCGATCGGGGGGTTGAATGAGCAGTTCTTC	CASSPYPIGGLNEQFF
.	TRBV27	.	TRBJ1-1	TGTGCCAGCAGGGACGCTTACAGGGTGAACACTGAAGCTTTCTTT	CASRDAYRVNTEAFF
TRBD1	TRBV30	.	TRBJ2-3	TGTGCCGGGAAAATACAGGGGGCAAGCACAGATACGCAGTATTTT	CAGKIQGASTDTQYF
TRBD1	TRBV4-1	once	TRBJ2-5	TGCGCCAGCAACAGGGGCACCGGGCCGACGGAAGAGACCCAGTACTTC	CASNRGTGPTEETQYF
.	TRBV2	few	TRBJ1-5	TGTGCCAGCAGTGAAGCGCGGGTAAGCAATCAGCCCCAGCATTTT	CASSEARVSNQPQHF
TRBD2	TRBV27	.	TRBJ2-7	TGTGCCAGCAGTTCTGGACTAGCGGTGAGGTACGAGCAGTACTTC	CASSSGLAVRYEQYF
TRBD2	TRBV6-4	once	TRBJ2-3	TGTGCCAGCAGTGACTCACTAGCGTCAGATACGCAGTATTTT	CASSDSLASDTQYF
TRBD2	TRBV2	once	TRBJ2-3	TGTGCCAGCATATACGATGGACTAGGTGCGAAAGATACGCAGTATTTT	CASIYDGLGAKDTQYF
.	TRBV10-1	.	TRBJ2-7	TGCGCCAGCAGTGAGTCACGCAGGGTGTACGAGCAGTACTTC	CASSESRRVYEQYF
.	TRBV29-1	.	TRBJ2-3	TGCAGCGCAGCAAAGGGGGGGCGCGAAGATACGCAGTATTTT	CSAAKGGREDTQYF
.	TRBV7-2	once	TRBJ1-1	TGTGCCAGCAGCTTAGTAGCGGCACGGAACACTGAAGCTTTCTTT	CASSLVAARNTEAFF
TRBD1	TRBV27	medium-sized	TRBJ1-4	TGTGCCAGCAGTTATGGGACAGCGGATGAAAAACTGTTTTTT	CASSYGTADEKLFF
TRBD2	TRBV7-2	.	TRBJ2-1	TGTGCCAGCAGCACGCGGCGAGCGGCGGGAGCCTCCTACAATGAGCAGTTCTTC	CASSTRRAAGASYNEQFF
TRBD1	TRBV7-8	.	TRBJ1-3	TGTGCCAGCAGCTTAGTAGGACAGGGCTACTCTGGAAACACCATATATTTT	CASSLVGQGYSGNTIYF
TRBD2	TRBV30	.	TRBJ2-2	TGTGCCTGGGTAGCGGGAGGGGGCACCGGGGAGCTGTTTTTT	CAWVAGGGTGELFF
.	TRBV7-3	.	TRBJ2-7	TGTGCCAGCAGCTTAGGAACAGGGTCCTACGAGCAGTACTTC	CASSLGTGSYEQYF
TRBD2	TRBV5-4	.	TRBJ2-3	TGTGCCAGCAGCTATTGGACTAGCGGGAGTGCGGATACGCAGTATTTT	CASSYWTSGSADTQYF
TRBD1	TRBV5-1	once	TRBJ1-5	TGCGCCAGCAGCCCGACAGGGTTTGATAGCAATCAGCCCCAGCATTTT	CASSPTGFDSNQPQHF
TRBD1	TRBV4-2	once	TRBJ2-2	TGTGCCAGCAGCCAAGCCGGGACAGAGAACACCGGGGAGCTGTTTTTT	CASSQAGTENTGELFF
TRBD1	TRBV2	.	TRBJ2-7	TGTGCCAGCAGTGCGAACAGGGGAAGAGGGTACGAGCAGTACTTC	CASSANRGRGYEQYF
.	TRBV4-1	.	TRBJ2-2	TGCGCCAGCAGCCAAGACGCGGGACTCCTGCCCGGGGAGCTGTTTTTT	CASSQDAGLLPGELFF
TRBD1	TRBV9	.	TRBJ2-7	TGTGCCAGCAGCGTAGGCGGACAGGCAAGCTACGAGCAGTACTTC	CASSVGGQASYEQYF
.	TRBV5-4	.	TRBJ1-1	TGTGCCAGCAGCTTGGCCGGGCAGGGCAACACTGAAGCTTTCTTT	CASSLAGQGNTEAFF
TRBD2	TRBV4-2	.	TRBJ2-7	TGTGCCAGCTGCGAAGCTTCCCGACCGGGGACGAGCGGGGAGGTCGTGTACGAGCAGTACTTC	CASCEASRPGTSGEVVYEQYF
TRBD1	TRBV9	.	TRBJ1-2	TGTGCCAGCAGTCGGACAGGGAACTATGGCTACACCTTC	CASSRTGNYGYTF
TRBD1	TRBV5-1	.	TRBJ1-1	TGCGCCAGCAGCGGGACAGGGGACACTGAAGCTTTCTTT	CASSGTGDTEAFF
.	TRBV19	.	TRBJ2-1	TGTGCCAGTAGTATCTTCGGACAGCGCAATGAGCAGTTCTTC	CASSIFGQRNEQFF
.	TRBV4-1	few	TRBJ2-7	TGCGCCAGCAGCCAAGATACATACGAGCAGTACTTC	CASSQDTYEQYF
TRBD1	TRBV6-5	.	TRBJ1-2	TGTGCCAGCAGTTCACAGGGGTTTAACTATGGCTACACCTTC	CASSSQGFNYGYTF